Below, 5 T cell receptor beta chains from the same sample are listed, as sequenced in a study of blood T cell repertoires in COVID-19. The data were produced by immunoSEQ multiplex PCR, yet TCRdb's version contains in-frame clones alone and is incomplete. The sample records 320,000 or so clones, 87% being singletons. Sequencing was carried out using PBMCs or T cells enriched from blood (not recorded which). The receptors shown here come from a woman aged 25 to 39 who had recovered from COVID-19.

The rearrangement joins TRBV11-2 to TRBJ2-2; 7 bases align to TRBD1. V lost 0 bases to trimming and J lost 5 bases; unmatched junction nucleotides: 3. Germline CDR1 and CDR2: SGHAT and FQNNGV. The CDR3 covers 15 residues. The CDR3 DNA is TGTGCCAGCAGCTTAGATGGCAGGGGGACCGGGGAGCTGTTTTTT. It is translated as CASSLDGRGTGELFF.

The CDR3 sequence: CASSARDRGNSPLHF. The CDR3 nucleotides read TGTGCCAGCAGCGCCCGCGACAGGGGAAATTCACCCCTCCACTTT. This chain uses TRBV9 with TRBJ1-6; 8 positions match TRBD1. The CDR3 contains 15 residues. Germline V gene lookup returns CDR1 SGDLS and CDR2 YYNGEE. Germline trimming cut 3 bases from V and 7 bases from J; bases unmatched to any gene: 6.

V usage is TRBV5-6 and J usage is TRBJ2-3; 9 positions agree with TRBD2. After removal of 4 bases from V and 8 bases from J, the junction contained 14 bases not matched to a gene. This CDR3 comprises 16 residues. Germline values: CDR1 SGHDT, CDR2 YYEEEE. The DNA for the CDR3 is TGTGCCAGCAGCCGACCGGGACTAGCTCCTCGGGGTACGCAGTATTTT. It codes for CASSRPGLAPRGTQYF.

The chain combines TRBV5-4 with TRBJ2-7; a weak D match, TRBD2 (6 bases). The V end lost 0 bases, the J end lost 0 bases, and 16 bases lay between the germline ends. The germline V gene has CDR1 SGHNT and CDR2 YYREEE (reference sequence). The CDR3 is 17 amino acids. CDR3 loop: CASSLAPGLSSSYEQYF. The CDR3 nucleotides read TGTGCCAGCAGCTTGGCGCCGGGACTTTCGAGCTCCTACGAGCAGTACTTC.

The chain links TRBV4-2 to TRBJ2-3; a possible D gene is TRBD1 (6 bases). CDR1 is LGHNA and CDR2 is YNFKEQ in the germline V gene. The CDR3 totals 16 residues. V gave up 0 bases and J gave up 4 bases, with 14 bases separating them. The CDR3 sequence: CASSQDPTGNPDTQYF. CDR3 DNA: TGTGCCAGCAGCCAAGATCCCACAGGGAACCCAGATACGCAGTATTTT.